Below, 29 T cell receptor beta chains from the same sample are listed, as sequenced in a study of Ad26.COV2.S vaccination and SARS-CoV-2 variants. Only in-frame clones appear in the TCRdb table, and some are missing; sequencing was by immunoSEQ multiplex PCR. Among roughly 450,000 clones listed, 90% were seen once. The sample's treatment: 15 to 20 received Ad26.COV2.S at low or high dose, single or two shots; a few received placebo; per-sample allocation not given. Sample collection was performed on day 63 after the first vaccine or placebo injection. Sequencing was performed on peripheral blood, taken in a trial of Ad26.COV2.S vaccine versus placebo. The receptors stem from a person aged 18 to 59 who received the Ad26.COV2.S COVID-19 vaccine or a placebo.

The chain couples TRBV14 to TRBJ1-1; no clear D. This CDR3 contains 13 residues. V lost 0 bases to trimming and J lost 4 bases, with 6 bases between them. The germline V gene encodes CDR1 SGHDN and CDR2 FVKESK. In DNA form, the CDR3 reads TGTGCCAGCAGCCAAGATGGAGTCACTGAAGCTTTCTTT. It specifies CASSQDGVTEAFF. Full variable domain (missing parts from reference TRBV14 and TRBJ1-1): EAGVTQFPSHSVIEKGQTVTLRCDPISGHDNLYWYRRVMGKEIKFLLHFVKESKQDESGMPNNRFLAERTGGTYSTLKVQPAELEDSGVYFCASSQDGVTEAFFGQGTRLTVV.

CDR3 sequence reads: CASKKSGSQNTEAFF. DNA for the CDR3: TGTGCCAGCAAAAAAAGCGGCAGTCAGAACACTGAAGCTTTCTTT. J is TRBJ1-1 and V is TRBV28; D is undetermined. From germline, CDR1 is MDHEN and CDR2 SYDVKM. With 7 bases removed from V and 1 base from J, the gap between germline ends came to 16 bases. The CDR3 consists of 15 residues.

The V gene is TRBV9, the J gene TRBJ1-1; perhaps TRBD1 as D (5 bases). Germline CDR1 is SGDLS and CDR2 is YYNGEE. The germline V and J ends were trimmed by 3 bases and 1 base, with 10 bases remaining between them. The CDR3 runs to 14 residues. CDR3: CASSATTANTEAFF. In DNA, the CDR3 is TGTGCCAGCAGCGCGACGACAGCGAACACTGAAGCTTTCTTT.

V usage is TRBV6-4 and J usage is TRBJ1-1; 10 bases are shared with TRBD1. This CDR3 has 15 amino acids. The V segment lost 4 bases and the J segment 5 bases; nucleotides outside the gene matches: 7. Germline values: CDR1 MRHNA, CDR2 SNTAGT. The CDR3 bases are TGTGCCAGCAGTGCCTCCGGGACAGGGGTGACTGAAGCTTTCTTT. Its translation is CASSASGTGVTEAFF.

This rearrangement joins TRBV5-6 to TRBJ2-2; D ambiguous. Between the trimmed V and J ends, which lost 0 bases and 6 bases, there was a span of 15 bases. Germline V CDR1 and CDR2: SGHDT, YYEEEE. This CDR3 comprises 16 residues. CDR3 in DNA: TGTGCCAGCAGCTTGGCGACATTCGGTAGGGCCGGGGAGCTGTTTTTT. Its protein is CASSLATFGRAGELFF.

With respect to this clone: A read error may account for a junction end that differs from germline. V is TRBV13 and J is TRBJ2-1, with 7 bases aligning to TRBD2. There are 14 residues in the CDR3. Germline V CDR1 and CDR2: PRHDT, FYEKMQ (reference sequence). Here the CDR3 DNA reads TGTGCCAACAGCTTGCTAGCGGCCTACAATGAGCAGTTCTTC. This sequence encodes CANSLLAAYNEQFF.

The chain couples TRBV19 to TRBJ2-7; D uncertain. V was shortened by 3 bases and J by 3 bases, with 9 bases between the two germline ends. This CDR3 spans 13 amino acids. CDR1 is LNHDA and CDR2 is SQIVND in the germline V gene (reference sequence). CDR3 DNA: TGTGCCAGTAGTATCGGAAATCTCTACGAGCAGTACTTC. Protein sequence: CASSIGNLYEQYF. Full variable domain (remainder filled in from reference TRBV19 and TRBJ2-7): DGGITQSPKYLFRKEGQNVTLSCEQNLNHDAMYWYRQDPGQGLRLIYYSQIVNDFQKGDIAEGYSVSREKKESFPLTVTSAQKNPTAFYLCASSIGNLYEQYFGPGTRLTVT.

The CDR3 spells CASSPFLSNTGELFF. The CDR3 bases are TGTGCCAGCAGCCCCTTTCTATCGAACACCGGGGAGCTGTTTTTT. The chain combines TRBV7-7 with TRBJ2-2; unclear D gene. Germline V gene data show CDR1 as SSHAT and CDR2 as FNYEAQ (reference sequence). There are 15 residues in the CDR3. V was trimmed by 5 bases and J by 0 bases, leaving 10 bases between them.

This sequence joins TRBV4-2 and TRBJ2-7; D tentatively fits TRBD1 or TRBD2 (6 bases each). V was clipped by 0 bases and J by 3 bases, with 12 bases between them. Germline V gene sequence: CDR1 LGHNA, CDR2 YNFKEQ. The CDR3 sequence is 15 residues long. The CDR3 protein is CASSQEGGFGYEQYF. CDR3 DNA: TGTGCCAGCAGCCAAGAAGGGGGGTTTGGCTACGAGCAGTACTTC.

Points on this clone: The sample contains more than one DNA sequence encoding this CDR3. This chain connects TRBV6-5 to TRBJ1-2, with 8 nucleotides matching TRBD1. CDR1 MNHEY and CDR2 SVGAGI come from the germline V gene. With 6 bases clipped from V and 4 bases from J, the junction kept 4 bases outside the gene matches. There are 13 residues in the CDR3. CDR3 sequence (DNA): TGTGCCAGCAGACCCACAGGGGGCTATGGCTACACCTTC. Amino acids: CASRPTGGYGYTF.

CDR3 sequence: CASSQTRDVEQFF. The CDR3, as DNA: TGTGCCAGCAGCCAAACACGGGACGTCGAGCAGTTCTTC. The J gene is TRBJ2-1, the V gene TRBV7-3; either TRBD1 or TRBD2 may fit D (5 bases each). The CDR3 sequence is 13 residues long. V dropped 5 bases and J dropped 10 bases, with 15 bases sitting between them. Germline V gene data show CDR1 as SGHTA and CDR2 as FQGTGA. Combining the CDR3 with reference TRBV7-3 and TRBJ2-1 gives the whole variable domain GAGVSQTPSNKVTEKGKYVELRCDPISGHTALYWYRQSLGQGPEFLIYFQGTGAADDSGLPNDRFFAVRPEGSVSTLKIQRTERGDSAVYLCASSQTRDVEQFFGPGTRLTVL.

This clone has only one observation. This chain links TRBV14 with TRBJ1-1, with a weak D call TRBD1 (6 bases). The germline V gene encodes CDR1 SGHDN and CDR2 FVKESK. The V end lost 7 bases, the J end lost 1 base, and 16 bases lay between the germline ends. CDR3 length equals 15 residues. The CDR3 DNA follows: TGTGCCAGCACCCCCAGGGGAAGGGGGAACACTGAAGCTTTCTTT. Protein product: CASTPRGRGNTEAFF.

The J gene is TRBJ1-1, the V gene TRBV11-2; D remains ambiguous. Looked up from germline, CDR1 is SGHAT and CDR2 is FQNNGV. Trimming stripped 2 bases from V and 1 base from J, with 5 bases between. The CDR3 is 13 residues long. As DNA, the CDR3 is TGTGCCAGCAGCTTAAGCAGGAACACTGAAGCTTTCTTT. This translates into CASSLSRNTEAFF. The full variable domain, its missing parts supplied by reference TRBV11-2 and TRBJ1-1, is EAGVAQSPRYKIIEKRQSVAFWCNPISGHATLYWYQQILGQGPKLLIQFQNNGVVDDSQLPKDRFSAERLKGVDSTLKIQPAKLEDSAVYLCASSLSRNTEAFFGQGTRLTVV.

This clone was recorded once. The CDR3 DNA is TGCGCCAGCAGTGATAATAGCGGATCCTACGAGCAGTACTTC. As protein: CASSDNSGSYEQYF. The chain combines TRBV10-2 with TRBJ2-7; TRBD2 might be the D (6 bases). Germline V CDR1 and CDR2: WSHSY, SAAADI. CDR3 length equals 14 residues. Trimming cost V 3 bases and J 1 base, with 10 bases left between them.

The chain is built from TRBV5-4 and TRBJ2-5; D possibly matches TRBD1 or TRBD2 (6 bases each). V was shortened by 4 bases and J by 8 bases, with 9 bases between the two germline ends. This CDR3 has 11 amino acids. Germline CDR1 and CDR2: SGHNT and YYREEE (reference sequence). CDR3 nucleotides: TGTGCCAGCAGCCTGGGGGGCACCCAGTACTTC. Encoded protein: CASSLGGTQYF.

J is TRBJ2-7 and V is TRBV28; 7 positions match TRBD2. The ends lost 3 bases at V and 5 bases at J; junction bases unmatched: 1. This CDR3 region has 12 residues. Germline V gene data show CDR1 as MDHEN and CDR2 as SYDVKM. The CDR3 is CASSLGGDEQYF. DNA of the CDR3: TGTGCCAGCAGTTTGGGAGGGGACGAGCAGTACTTC.

This chain connects TRBV11-2 to TRBJ2-1, with 10 bases aligning to TRBD1. CDR3 length: 14 amino acids. V shed 7 bases and J 6 bases; nucleotides not matched to a gene: 6. The germline gives CDR1 SGHAT, CDR2 FQNNGV. The CDR3 protein is CASTSRDRGNEQFF. The CDR3 DNA reads as TGTGCCAGCACCTCCCGGGACAGGGGCAATGAGCAGTTCTTC. The complete variable domain, with remaining parts taken from reference TRBV11-2 and TRBJ2-1, reads EAGVAQSPRYKIIEKRQSVAFWCNPISGHATLYWYQQILGQGPKLLIQFQNNGVVDDSQLPKDRFSAERLKGVDSTLKIQPAKLEDSAVYLCASTSRDRGNEQFFGPGTRLTVL.

The genes are TRBV7-2 and TRBJ1-3; D remains ambiguous. Deletions cut 5 bases from V and 3 bases from J, with 20 bases between. Germline V gives CDR1 SGHTA, CDR2 FQGNSA. The CDR3 has 17 amino acids. DNA of the CDR3: TGTGCCAGCAGCCCCCCGGGCGGCACCTCTGGTGGAAACACCATATATTTT. Residues: CASSPPGGTSGGNTIYF.

The chain joins TRBV30 to TRBJ2-1; D tentatively reads TRBD1 or TRBD2 (5 bases each). CDR1 and CDR2 from the germline V gene are GTSNPN and SVGIG (reference sequence). V lost 4 bases and J lost 8, with 12 bases in between. This CDR3 is built from 12 residues. For the CDR3, the DNA is TGTGCCTGGATTGGGACCGTCCATGAGCAGTTCTTC. Encoded protein: CAWIGTVHEQFF. Variable domain in full (rest from reference TRBV30 and TRBJ2-1): SQTIHQWPATLVQPVGSPLSLECTVEGTSNPNLYWYRQAAGRGLQLLFYSVGIGQISSEVPQNLSASRPQDRQFILSSKKLLLSDSGFYLCAWIGTVHEQFFGPGTRLTVL.

The V gene is TRBV5-1, the J gene TRBJ1-1, with D possibly being TRBD1 (6 bases). Germline values: CDR1 SGHRS, CDR2 YFSETQ. The germline V and J ends were trimmed by 0 bases and 3 bases, with 9 bases remaining between them. The CDR3 spans 14 residues. The CDR3 DNA reads TGCGCCAGCAGCTTGGGGGCAGGGGACACTGAAGCTTTCTTT. Translation: CASSLGAGDTEAFF.

This clone has a single count. This chain links TRBV2 with TRBJ2-7; 12 bases line up with TRBD2. This CDR3 has 16 amino acids. Germline V gene sequence: CDR1 SNHLY, CDR2 FYNNEI. V dropped 4 bases and J dropped 5; count of bases not matched to a gene: 9. This CDR3 reads CASSALGLAGLDEQYF. In nucleotides, the CDR3 is TGTGCCAGCAGTGCCCTAGGACTAGCGGGACTGGACGAGCAGTACTTC.

The chain links TRBV14 to TRBJ1-3; TRBD1 agrees at 11 bases. Per the germline V gene, CDR1 is SGHDN and CDR2 is FVKESK. The J segment lost 2 bases and the V segment lost 2 bases, leaving 11 bases of the junction unmatched. The CDR3 runs to 19 residues. DNA of the CDR3: TGTGCCAGCAGCCAAACTCGGACAGGGGGCTTCTGGGCTGGAAACACCATATATTTT. Its translation: CASSQTRTGGFWAGNTIYF.

This clone was detected once. The genes are TRBV19 and TRBJ2-5, with 8 bases matching TRBD2. J lost 4 bases, V lost 6 bases, and 4 bases had no gene match. This CDR3 region has 13 residues. Germline assignment: CDR1 LNHDA and CDR2 SQIVND (reference sequence). Written as DNA, the CDR3 is TGTGCCAGTAGACTTAGCGGGACAGAGACCCAGTACTTC. Its protein product is CASRLSGTETQYF.

This clone has only one observation. V is TRBV9 and J is TRBJ2-3, with D hard to call. Germline loops: CDR1 SGDLS, CDR2 YYNGEE. There are 14 residues in the CDR3. Trimming pared 4 bases from V and 0 bases from J, leaving 9 bases between. CDR3 protein: CASSSLPSTDTQYF. The CDR3 DNA reads TGTGCCAGCAGCTCTCTCCCGAGCACAGATACGCAGTATTTT.

The V gene is TRBV6-6, the J gene TRBJ2-7, with D possibly matching TRBD1 (6 bases). The CDR3 has 13 residues. The V and J ends lost 6 bases and 2 bases respectively, with 11 bases between them. Germline loops: CDR1 MNHNY, CDR2 SVGAGI (reference sequence). In DNA form, the CDR3 reads TGTGCCAGCAGAGGGACAACCCCCTACGAGCAGTACTTC. Translated: CASRGTTPYEQYF.

This clone was seen only once. This sequence joins TRBV28 and TRBJ1-5, with D possibly being TRBD1 (6 bases). This CDR3 is 16 amino acids long. Germline CDR1 and CDR2: MDHEN and SYDVKM. Trimming removed 1 base from V and 5 bases from J, with 15 bases in between. CDR3 loop: CASSLYLGAGDQPQHF. CDR3 coding DNA: TGTGCCAGCAGTTTATATCTAGGCGCAGGGGATCAGCCCCAGCATTTT.

The genes are TRBV19 and TRBJ2-2; D call uncertain. Germline V gene lookup returns CDR1 LNHDA and CDR2 SQIVND (reference sequence). Trimming stripped 3 bases from V and 6 bases from J, with 14 bases between. CDR3 length equals 15 residues. In nucleotides, the CDR3 is TGTGCCAGTAGTATTGGAACGAATTCCGCCGGGGAGCTGTTTTTT. This gives the protein CASSIGTNSAGELFF.

The chain employs TRBV19 and TRBJ2-3, with TRBD2 matching over 13 bases. J lost 0 bases, V lost 5 bases, and 8 bases had no gene match. The CDR3 spans 18 residues. Germline V gives CDR1 LNHDA, CDR2 SQIVND (reference sequence). CDR3 amino acids: CASSSGLAGARSTDTQYF. Written as DNA, the CDR3 is TGTGCCAGTAGTTCCGGACTAGCGGGAGCTCGAAGCACAGATACGCAGTATTTT. The whole variable domain, remainder taken from reference TRBV19 and TRBJ2-3, is DGGITQSPKYLFRKEGQNVTLSCEQNLNHDAMYWYRQDPGQGLRLIYYSQIVNDFQKGDIAEGYSVSREKKESFPLTVTSAQKNPTAFYLCASSSGLAGARSTDTQYFGPGTRLTVL.

The chain combines TRBV30 with TRBJ1-5, with no clear D. CDR1 and CDR2 from the germline V gene are GTSNPN and SVGIG (reference sequence). Trimming cost V 6 bases and J 3 bases, with 15 bases left between them. The CDR3 extends over 14 amino acids. The CDR3 loop reads CACGGRDLNQPQHF. The DNA for the CDR3 is TGTGCCTGTGGAGGCCGTGACCTCAATCAGCCCCAGCATTTT. Looking up the rest from reference TRBV30 and TRBJ1-5 gives the full variable domain: SQTIHQWPATLVQPVGSPLSLECTVEGTSNPNLYWYRQAAGRGLQLLFYSVGIGQISSEVPQNLSASRPQDRQFILSSKKLLLSDSGFYLCACGGRDLNQPQHFGDGTRLSIL.